This TCR beta chain was sequenced in a study of OX40 agonist ivuxolimab in advanced cancers. Looking at the study overall: Participants, roughly 81% male, averaged around 64 years of age, ranging from 23 to 79. One hepatocellular carcinoma and a couple of cutaneous melanoma patients partially responded. Past anti-PD-1, anti-PD-L1 or anti-CTLA-4 therapy was accepted, and roughly 38% had received some.

Only one count was recorded for this clone. Its antigen is still unknown. Findings of the study overall: Expanded clones belonging to CD8+ T cells outnumbered, on average, those of CD4+.

Method: immunoSEQ multiplex PCR; TCRdb's copy keeps in-frame clones and lacks some. Of some 80,000 clones in the sample, approximately 95% were seen once. The CDR3 is 16 amino acids. Trimming cost V 3 bases and J 7 bases; bases outside gene matches: 13. Germline CDR1 and CDR2: LGHNA and YSLEER. The sequenced sample was CD4+ or CD8+ T cells sorted from blood, obtained in a trial of the OX40 agonist ivuxolimab. The rearrangement joins TRBV4-3 to TRBJ2-7; 9 bases are a match to TRBD2. This receptor was taken from an adult with an advanced solid tumor such as melanoma, head and neck, liver or kidney cancer. The CDR3 bases are TGCGCCAGCAGCCATGCTCTTAGCGGGAGCCTGGGGGAGCAGTACTTC. Translated: CASSHALSGSLGEQYF.